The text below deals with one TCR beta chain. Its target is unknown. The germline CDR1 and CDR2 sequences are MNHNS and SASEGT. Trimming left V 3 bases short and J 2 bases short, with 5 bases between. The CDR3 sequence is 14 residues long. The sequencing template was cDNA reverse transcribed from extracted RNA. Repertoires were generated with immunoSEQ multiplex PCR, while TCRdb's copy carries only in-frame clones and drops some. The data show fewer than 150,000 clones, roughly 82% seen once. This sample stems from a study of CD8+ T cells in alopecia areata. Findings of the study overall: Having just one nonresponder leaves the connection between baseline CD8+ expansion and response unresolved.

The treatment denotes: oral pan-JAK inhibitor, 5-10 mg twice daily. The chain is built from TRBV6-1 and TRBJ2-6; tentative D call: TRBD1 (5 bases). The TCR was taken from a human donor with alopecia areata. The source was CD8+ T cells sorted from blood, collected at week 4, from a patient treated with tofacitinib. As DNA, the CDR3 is TGTGCCAGCAGTGAGGGGCCTGGGGCCAACGTCCTGACTTTC. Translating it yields CASSEGPGANVLTF.